This TCR beta chain was captured in a study of blood T cell repertoires in COVID-19 (dated by TCRdb to 2019 to 2021). Regarding the study in general: Samples from collaborators originated in the United States, Italy and Spain and spanned both the acute and convalescent phases of COVID-19. Subjects who had been exposed to COVID-19, were actively infected with it, or had recovered from it provided the deeply sampled blood TCRbeta repertoires that made up the dataset. Where available, HLA class I and class II types were obtained from metadata supplied by the sample provider rather than from assay-based typing. Sample metadata almost always included a de-identified subject ID, COVID-19 status, age in years and sex. The repertoires were released in a freely available public database meant as a resource for research on the immune response to SARS-CoV-2. The samples were drawn from the first 160 participants of the ongoing ImmuneRACE study and from 1,200 or so subjects provided by 6 global collaborators. The prospective study material was composed of cDNA or gDNA derived from T cells, B-cell-depleted T cells, or PBMCs. Beyond this particular receptor, the publication reports: Clinical and demographic metadata were provided uncurated, with the amount varying by source and participant.

TCRbeta CDR3 regions were amplified from genomic DNA using the immunoSEQ Assay, a bias-controlled multiplex PCR. The source study handled its data this way. Nucleated cell counts per sample were estimated from amplification of reference gene primers within the assay. To quantify the absolute abundance of each unique TCRbeta CDR3 rearrangement, sequence reads were collapsed and filtered. For each sample, productive Simpson clonality was calculated as the square root of Simpson's diversity index over productive rearrangements. TCRdb obtained this table from immuneACCESS and retained in-frame rearrangements with V and J assigned. These tables miss some clones; where compared with another copy, unresolved V genes account for less than half of the shortfall, and the remainder is unexplained. V, J and clone size are those of that table, while D and trimming were read from the DNA. Within this sample are 150,000 to 190,000 clones, with roughly 82% of them counted one time only. Of the sample, roughly 9.8% falls within the top ten clones.

Whole blood was collected in K2EDTA tubes by collaborating institutions according to the institutions' own protocols. For TCRbeta analysis, collaborators shipped samples as frozen whole blood, isolated PBMCs, or DNA extracted from either of those sample types. Note on this clone: Its antigen specificity is not known. No base quality information exists; no much larger clone differs at one position.

The germline V gene provides CDR1 KGHSH and CDR2 LQKENI. Including cysteine and phenylalanine, the CDR3 has 14 amino acids. The entry retains the CDR3 DNA only, 42 bases that are in frame from base 1. V and J are trimmed by 8 bases and 0 bases, and the gene matches miss 3 bases of the junction. This clonotype originated in a woman aged 50 to 60 with acute or convalescent COVID-19. Sequenced input: peripheral blood. The chain couples TRBV18 to TRBJ2-5; TRBD1 aligns with 10 central bases. The sequenced DNA is TGTGCCAGCGGGGACAGGGGATACCAAGAGACCCAGTACTTC. Protein translation: CASGDRGYQETQYF.